This T cell receptor (beta chain) was documented in a study of blood T cell repertoires in COVID-19. In the study overall: Spain, Italy and the United States supplied samples that represented acute and convalescent COVID-19. PBMCs, B-cell-depleted T cells, or T cells were the source of the cDNA or gDNA that made up the material.

Assignments of participants to cohorts depended upon their own reported clinical history. Per the original data handling: Nucleated cell number was recorded as an estimate derived from reference gene primer amplification. TCRdb keeps only in-frame clones here, not all; method: immunoSEQ multiplex PCR. Clonal size and the V and J genes are those of that table, whereas D and trimming came from the DNA. The table has 300,000 to 400,000 clones, roughly 88% seen once; the top ten hold over 0.9%. The CDR3 has 16 amino acids. Germline values: CDR1 SGHNT, CDR2 YYREEE (reference sequence). The J segment lost 5 bases and the V segment lost 0 bases, leaving 8 bases of the junction unmatched.

The chain is built from TRBV5-4 and TRBJ2-1; TRBD2 matches 7 bases. This TCR came from a woman under 40 with acute COVID-19. Material for sequencing was PBMCs or T cells enriched from blood (not recorded which). The CDR3 DNA reads TGTGCCAGCAGCTTGGCCTGGGCTAGCGGAAACAATGAGCAGTTCTTC. Protein sequence: CASSLAWASGNNEQFF.